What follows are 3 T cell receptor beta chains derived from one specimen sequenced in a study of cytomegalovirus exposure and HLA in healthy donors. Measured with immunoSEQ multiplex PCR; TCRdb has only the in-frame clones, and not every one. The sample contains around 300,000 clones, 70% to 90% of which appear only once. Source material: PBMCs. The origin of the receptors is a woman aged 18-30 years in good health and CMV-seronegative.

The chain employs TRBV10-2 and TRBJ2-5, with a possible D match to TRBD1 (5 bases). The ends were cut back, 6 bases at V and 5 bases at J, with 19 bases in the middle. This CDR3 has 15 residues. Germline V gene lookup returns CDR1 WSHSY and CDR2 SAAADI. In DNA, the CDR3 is TGCGCCAGCAGGACCCTGCAGGGCCCCGGGGAGACCCAGTACTTC. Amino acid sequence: CASRTLQGPGETQYF.

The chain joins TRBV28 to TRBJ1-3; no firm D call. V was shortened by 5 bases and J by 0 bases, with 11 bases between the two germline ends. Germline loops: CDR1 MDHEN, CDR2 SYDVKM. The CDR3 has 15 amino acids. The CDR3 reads CASSRVLDSGNTIYF. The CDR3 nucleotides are TGTGCCAGCAGTCGGGTATTGGACTCTGGAAACACCATATATTTT.

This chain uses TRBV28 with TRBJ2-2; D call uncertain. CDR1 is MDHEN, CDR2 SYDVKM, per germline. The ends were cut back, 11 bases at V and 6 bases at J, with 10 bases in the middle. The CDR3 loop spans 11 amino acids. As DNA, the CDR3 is TGTGCCTCCCATAGCTCCGGGGAGCTGTTTTTT. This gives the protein CASHSSGELFF.